These 29 T cell receptor beta chains share one sample of origin, sequenced in a study of T cell responses to AZD1222 COVID-19 vaccine. Only in-frame clones appear in the TCRdb table, and some are missing; sequencing was by immunoSEQ multiplex PCR. The sample data list more than 110,000 clones. Input material: peripheral blood. These receptors came from an adult in good health.

This chain links TRBV7-2 with TRBJ1-1; the D is unclear. Germline CDR1 is SGHTA and CDR2 is FQGNSA. CDR3 length: 13 residues. The V gene lost 5 bases and the J gene lost 4 bases, with 11 bases spanning the gap. The CDR3: CASSPRRFTEAFF. CDR3 coding DNA: TGTGCCAGCAGCCCCCGACGTTTCACTGAAGCTTTCTTT.

V gene TRBV5-1 combines with J gene TRBJ2-6; D perhaps matches TRBD1 (6 bases). The V end lost 3 bases, the J end lost 1 base, and 17 bases lay between the germline ends. Germline V gene data show CDR1 as SGHRS and CDR2 as YFSETQ. The CDR3 spans 18 residues. Here the CDR3 reads CASSYDRIQGSGANVLTF. CDR3 DNA: TGCGCCAGCAGCTACGACCGGATTCAGGGGTCTGGGGCCAACGTCCTGACTTTC.

CDR3 bases: TGCGCCAGCAGTGAGTCGTGTGGACAGGGGGCGCGGGGAGAAGAAGAGACCCAGTACTTC. As protein: CASSESCGQGARGEEETQYF. The V call is TRBV10-1, the J call TRBJ2-5; 11 bases line up with TRBD1. The CDR3 sequence is 20 residues long. V dropped 0 bases and J dropped 3; count of bases not matched to a gene: 15. The germline V gene has CDR1 WNHNN and CDR2 SYGVQD (reference sequence).

The chain links TRBV6-1 to TRBJ2-5, with 9 bases lining up with TRBD1. The V gene end was trimmed by 4 bases and the J gene end by 4 bases; junction bases not matched to a gene: 10. The CDR3 sequence is 16 residues long. The germline gives CDR1 MNHNS, CDR2 SASEGT. The CDR3 loop reads CASSVTGQGGRETQYF. DNA for the CDR3: TGTGCCAGCAGTGTAACGGGACAGGGTGGCCGAGAGACCCAGTACTTC.

This sequence joins TRBV7-8 and TRBJ2-1, with 10 positions matching TRBD1. The V gene's germline CDR1 is SGHVS and CDR2 FQNEAQ. Unmatched junction bases numbered 19, after V lost 1 base and J lost 7 bases. The CDR3 covers 20 residues. The CDR3 reads CASSLVKFVVRDRGLNEQFF. As DNA, the CDR3 is TGTGCCAGCAGCTTAGTTAAGTTCGTTGTTCGGGACAGGGGTTTGAATGAGCAGTTCTTC.

The rearrangement joins TRBV11-2 to TRBJ1-2; no clear D. This CDR3 has 14 residues. Germline CDR1 reads SGHAT; CDR2 reads FQNNGV. With 6 bases removed from V and 8 bases from J, the gap between germline ends came to 19 bases. The CDR3 loop reads CASSLLAMGSGYTF. The CDR3 DNA is TGTGCCAGCAGTCTTTTGGCTATGGGGTCGGGCTACACCTTC.

The CDR3 DNA sequence: TGTGCCAGCAAAGGGGCGTACACTGAAGCTTTCTTT. Its translation is CASKGAYTEAFF. This chain links TRBV2 with TRBJ1-1; D might be TRBD1 (5 bases). Trimming stripped 7 bases from V and 3 bases from J, with 9 bases between. The CDR3 length is 12 residues. Germline V CDR1 and CDR2: SNHLY, FYNNEI.

Written as DNA, the CDR3 is TGTGCCACCAGCAGAGAAGGGTTGACAGGGGGGTATGGCTACACCTTC. Translated: CATSREGLTGGYGYTF. The rearrangement links TRBV15 to TRBJ1-2; 9 nucleotides align to TRBD1. CDR1 and CDR2 (germline): LNHNV, YYDKDF (reference sequence). The CDR3 consists of 16 residues. J lost 5 bases, V lost 0 bases, and 7 bases had no gene match.

V usage is TRBV18 and J usage is TRBJ1-5; 12 nucleotides agree with TRBD1. The CDR3 length is 14 residues. Germline CDR1 KGHSH, CDR2 LQKENI. The V gene end was trimmed by 5 bases and the J gene end by 7 bases; junction bases not matched to a gene: 3. CDR3 amino acids: CASSGTGGRQPQHF. The CDR3 coding sequence is TGTGCCAGCTCAGGGACAGGGGGCAGGCAGCCCCAGCATTTT.

This chain uses TRBV5-1 with TRBJ1-3; 7 bases match TRBD1. Germline CDR1 and CDR2: SGHRS and YFSETQ. The CDR3 runs to 15 residues. The junction had 1 base not matched to a gene; V was cut back by 0 bases and J by 1 base. CDR3 protein: CASSLGDRSGNTIYF. As DNA, the CDR3 is TGCGCCAGCAGCTTGGGGGACAGATCTGGAAACACCATATATTTT.

V and J are TRBV4-2 and TRBJ1-5; tentative D call: TRBD1 (5 bases). From germline, CDR1 is LGHNA and CDR2 YNFKEQ. This CDR3 spans 19 amino acids. Trimming took 0 bases from V and 5 from J, leaving 23 bases between them. The DNA of the CDR3 is TGTGCCAGCAGCCAAGACACTAACTTTCTTGGGACCCTTTATCAGCCCCAGCATTTT. It yields the protein CASSQDTNFLGTLYQPQHF.

V gene TRBV10-3 combines with J gene TRBJ1-2; D is uncertain. Germline V lookup: CDR1 ENHRY, CDR2 SYGVKD. V was cut by 10 bases and J by 0 bases, with 15 bases left in between. CDR3 length equals 14 residues. The CDR3 protein is CATRVARPNYGYTF. The CDR3 DNA sequence: TGTGCCACCCGGGTTGCCAGGCCTAACTATGGCTACACCTTC.

The CDR3 spells CASSIDGGGLRNEQFF. DNA of the CDR3: TGTGCCAGTAGTATTGACGGGGGTGGCCTCCGGAATGAGCAGTTCTTC. The rearrangement joins TRBV19 to TRBJ2-1, with D tentatively TRBD2 (6 bases). The CDR3 totals 16 residues. Germline values: CDR1 LNHDA, CDR2 SQIVND (reference sequence). Trimming left V 3 bases short and J 7 bases short, with 19 bases between.

The chain links TRBV6-5 to TRBJ1-5, with 7 bases that match TRBD1. Germline CDR1 MNHEY, CDR2 SVGAGI. V gave up 6 bases and J gave up 2 bases; unmatched junction bases: 7. This CDR3 comprises 15 residues. The CDR3 here is CASRQGSGGNQPQHF. The CDR3 nucleotides read TGTGCCAGCAGACAGGGGAGTGGGGGCAATCAGCCCCAGCATTTT.

This sequence joins TRBV5-1 and TRBJ2-2; D ambiguous. This CDR3 comprises 14 residues. Looked up from germline, CDR1 is SGHRS and CDR2 is YFSETQ. Trimming took 1 base from V and 2 from J, leaving 6 bases between them. The CDR3: CASSLSGNTGELFF. CDR3 nucleotide sequence: TGCGCCAGCAGCTTGAGTGGAAACACCGGGGAGCTGTTTTTT.

The chain combines TRBV7-9 with TRBJ2-5; a possible D gene is TRBD2 (6 bases). The CDR3 is made up of 13 amino acids. Germline V gene lookup returns CDR1 SEHNR and CDR2 FQNEAQ (reference sequence). V was trimmed by 5 bases and J by 2 bases, leaving 9 bases between them. This CDR3 reads CASSPGTQETQYF. CDR3 nucleotide sequence: TGTGCCAGCAGCCCCGGGACTCAAGAGACCCAGTACTTC.

This rearrangement joins TRBV3-1 (or the pseudogene TRBV3-2) to TRBJ2-6, with unresolved D. The CDR3 is made up of 17 amino acids. Germline V gene lookup returns CDR1 LGHDT and CDR2 YNNKEL (reference sequence). Trimming stripped 0 bases from V and 0 bases from J, with 9 bases between. The CDR3 region is CASSQDLRSSGANVLTF. The CDR3 bases are TGTGCCAGCAGCCAAGATCTGCGGAGCTCTGGGGCCAACGTCCTGACTTTC.

This chain links TRBV7-2 with TRBJ1-2; possibly TRBD1 for D (6 bases). Trimming stripped 1 base from V and 5 bases from J, with 11 bases between. The CDR3 contains 14 residues. Germline values: CDR1 SGHTA, CDR2 FQGNSA. This CDR3 is CASSLEAGQYGYTF. The CDR3 bases are TGTGCCAGCAGCTTAGAGGCGGGACAATATGGCTACACCTTC.

The chain is built from TRBV11-3 and TRBJ1-3; D not resolved. Germline V gives CDR1 SGHNT, CDR2 YENEEA. This CDR3 is built from 13 residues. Between the trimmed V and J ends, which lost 1 base and 4 bases, there was a span of 5 bases. This chain's CDR3 is CASSLVSGNTIYF. The CDR3 DNA is TGTGCCAGCAGCTTAGTATCGGGAAACACCATATATTTT.

This CDR3 is CSVGTRGGQGTNNEQFF. The CDR3 nucleotides are TGCAGCGTTGGCACCAGGGGGGGACAGGGGACGAACAATGAGCAGTTCTTC. The V call is TRBV29-1, the J call TRBJ2-1, with 10 bases fitting TRBD1. CDR1 is SQVTM and CDR2 is ANQGSEA in the germline V gene. Trimming removed 4 bases from V and 5 bases from J; junction bases left unmatched: 14. This CDR3 is built from 17 residues.

The rearrangement uses TRBV19 and TRBJ1-5; D is ambiguous. This CDR3 is 13 amino acids long. V was cut by 4 bases and J by 1 base, with 5 bases left in between. Germline V gene data show CDR1 as LNHDA and CDR2 as SQIVND (reference sequence). The CDR3 loop is CASSTQSNQPQHF. CDR3 coding DNA: TGTGCCAGTAGTACGCAGAGCAATCAGCCCCAGCATTTT.

The J gene is TRBJ2-7, the V gene TRBV19; the D gene is possibly TRBD2 (7 bases). The CDR3 covers 15 residues. The germline CDR1 and CDR2 sequences are LNHDA and SQIVND (reference sequence). V dropped 5 bases and J dropped 6 bases, with 20 bases sitting between them. The CDR3 DNA follows: TGTGCCAGTAGTCCTCAGTGGGGGGGCTCTACCGAGCAGTACTTC. This encodes CASSPQWGGSTEQYF.

The V and J genes are TRBV15 and TRBJ1-5; unclear D gene. The CDR3 totals 17 residues. Trimming removed 3 bases at V and 0 bases at J, with 15 bases between. Germline CDR1 and CDR2: LNHNV and YYDKDF (reference sequence). CDR3: CATSSWMRRYSNQPQHF. CDR3 coding DNA: TGTGCCACCAGCAGCTGGATGCGACGGTATAGCAATCAGCCCCAGCATTTT.

This chain uses TRBV18 with TRBJ1-1; 7 positions match TRBD1. The CDR3 sequence is 16 residues long. Looked up from germline, CDR1 is KGHSH and CDR2 is LQKENI. J was trimmed by 2 bases and V by 0 bases; bases with no gene match: 6. CDR3 nucleotide sequence: TGTGCCAGCTCACCACCGGCAAACAGGGGAAACACTGAAGCTTTCTTT. Its translation is CASSPPANRGNTEAFF.

V usage is TRBV12-5 and J usage is TRBJ1-2, with a tentative D call TRBD1 (6 bases). V lost 6 bases and J lost 4, with 9 bases in between. Germline V gene data show CDR1 as LGHNT and CDR2 as FRNRAP. This CDR3 has 12 residues. In DNA form, the CDR3 reads TGTGCTAGTGGGCCGGGGGCCTATGGCTACACCTTC. Amino acids: CASGPGAYGYTF.

V and J are TRBV7-8 and TRBJ2-5, with D maybe TRBD1 (6 bases). The V and J ends lost 5 bases and 5 bases respectively, with 15 bases between them. Per the germline V gene, CDR1 is SGHVS and CDR2 is FQNEAQ. The CDR3 is 14 residues long. The CDR3 reads CASSLNRVWETQYF. For the CDR3, the DNA is TGTGCCAGCAGCCTAAACAGGGTGTGGGAGACCCAGTACTTC.

The chain employs TRBV5-1 and TRBJ1-1; no firm D call. The CDR3 totals 14 residues. V gave up 0 bases and J gave up 0 bases, with 6 bases separating them. Germline lookup yields CDR1 SGHRS and CDR2 YFSETQ. CDR3 DNA: TGCGCCAGCAGCTTGGAATCCATGAACACTGAAGCTTTCTTT. This sequence encodes CASSLESMNTEAFF. Together with reference TRBV5-1 and TRBJ1-1, the CDR3 gives the full variable domain: KAGVTQTPRYLIKTRGQQVTLSCSPISGHRSVSWYQQTPGQGLQFLFEYFSETQRNKGNFPGRFSGRQFSNSRSEMNVSTLELGDSALYLCASSLESMNTEAFFGQGTRLTVV.

The chain carries TRBV19 and TRBJ1-5, with D maybe TRBD1 (5 bases). The V and J ends lost 5 bases and 4 bases respectively, with 9 bases between them. This CDR3 has 13 residues. Per the germline V gene, CDR1 is LNHDA and CDR2 is SQIVND (reference sequence). The CDR3 nucleotides are TGTGCCAGTAGTCGCAGGGAAAATCAGCCCCAGCATTTT. Translating it yields CASSRRENQPQHF.

V is TRBV3-1 (or the pseudogene TRBV3-2) and J is TRBJ2-7, with a tentative D call TRBD2 (7 bases). V lost 1 base, J lost 3 bases, and 19 bases lay in between. CDR3 length: 17 residues. From germline, CDR1 is LGHDT and CDR2 YNNKEL (reference sequence). CDR3 residues: CASSQGWDRGARYEQYF. CDR3 sequence (DNA): TGTGCCAGCAGCCAAGGATGGGATCGGGGGGCTCGCTACGAGCAGTACTTC.